This T cell receptor (beta chain) was captured in a study of blood T cell repertoires in COVID-19. Turning to the study itself: Samples taken during acute and convalescent COVID-19 were collected in the United States, Italy and Spain. In each case, the material was cDNA or gDNA derived from T cells, B-cell-depleted T cells, or PBMCs.

Authors' methods: How many nucleated cells were present was estimated from reference gene primer amplification. The repertoire was sequenced with immunoSEQ multiplex PCR; TCRdb's copy has only in-frame clones and lacks some. D and trimming were read from the DNA, whereas the V and J calls and clone size are those reported in that table. The sample holds approximately 350,000 clones, around nine tenths seen once. This CDR3 contains 21 residues. CDR1 WNHNN and CDR2 SYGVQD come from the germline V gene (reference sequence). V lost 2 bases and J lost 5, with 31 bases in between. This TCR came from an older woman with COVID-19, enrolled during active disease. The rearrangement uses TRBV10-1 and TRBJ1-5, with D perhaps matching TRBD1 (5 bases). The sequenced sample consisted of peripheral blood. CDR3 residues: CASSELPTYPRGLKRDQPQHF. The CDR3 DNA is TGCGCCAGCAGTGAGCTGCCAACCTACCCGAGGGGACTGAAAAGGGATCAGCCCCAGCATTTT.